These 28 T cell receptor beta chains originate from one sample sequenced in a study of shared clonotypes between healthy human individuals. Libraries were prepared by immunoSEQ multiplex PCR; TCRdb keeps only in-frame clonotypes and omits some of them. The data contain around 1,000,000 clones, 70% to 80% of them singletons. Sequences were obtained from memory CD4+ T cells from PBMCs. Sample subset: CD45RA-negative fraction. The receptors come from a man younger than 35 in good health. Some clones in this sample may be carry-over from other donors' samples.

The J gene is TRBJ1-2, the V gene TRBV5-1; 7 bases agree with TRBD1. The ends lost 1 base at V and 3 bases at J; junction bases unmatched: 6. CDR1 and CDR2 from the germline V gene are SGHRS and YFSETQ. The CDR3 is 15 amino acids. In nucleotides, the CDR3 is TGCGCCAGCAGCTTGACCGCCGGGACAGACTATGGCTACACCTTC. Protein product: CASSLTAGTDYGYTF.

The chain carries TRBV11-2 and TRBJ2-5; the match to TRBD1 covers 7 bases. Per germline, CDR1 SGHAT and CDR2 FQNNGV. There are 14 residues in the CDR3. The V segment lost 5 bases and the J segment 2 bases; nucleotides outside the gene matches: 5. For the CDR3, the DNA is TGTGCCAGCAGCCTCGGGACAGCTCAAGAGACCCAGTACTTC. Amino acid sequence: CASSLGTAQETQYF.

The rearrangement joins TRBV5-1 to TRBJ1-2; 7 bases agree with TRBD1. Per germline, CDR1 SGHRS and CDR2 YFSETQ. Trimming removed 0 bases from V and 2 bases from J; junction bases left unmatched: 13. The CDR3 covers 18 residues. Here the CDR3 DNA reads TGCGCCAGCAGCTTGGCCGCAGGGGAGAGGGGGCTCAACTATGGCTACACCTTC. Protein product: CASSLAAGERGLNYGYTF.

V gene TRBV28 combines with J gene TRBJ1-2; a possible D gene is TRBD1 (5 bases). V was clipped by 2 bases and J by 9 bases, with 16 bases between them. Germline values: CDR1 MDHEN, CDR2 SYDVKM. The CDR3 covers 14 residues. The CDR3 nucleotides are TGTGCCAGCAGTTTAGGCGACAGTCGCGGGAGCTACACCTTC. It is translated as CASSLGDSRGSYTF.

This clone was seen just once. J is TRBJ1-5 and V is TRBV7-8; D remains unclear. From germline, CDR1 is SGHVS and CDR2 FQNEAQ. The CDR3 runs to 14 residues. The V gene lost 0 bases and the J gene lost 2 bases, with 5 bases spanning the gap. CDR3 loop: CASSLATGNQPQHF. CDR3 bases: TGTGCCAGCAGCTTAGCTACAGGCAATCAGCCCCAGCATTTT.

The chain carries TRBV5-1 and TRBJ2-2; 11 nucleotides agree with TRBD2. V shed 2 bases, J shed 4 bases, and the junction held 4 bases outside the gene matches. The CDR3 consists of 16 residues. CDR1 and CDR2 from the germline V gene are SGHRS and YFSETQ. CDR3 amino acids: CASSFLAGGSTGELFF. CDR3 coding DNA: TGCGCCAGCAGCTTCCTAGCGGGAGGAAGCACCGGGGAGCTGTTTTTT.

V gene TRBV19 combines with J gene TRBJ1-5; possible D gene TRBD1, 5 bases. Per the germline V gene, CDR1 is LNHDA and CDR2 is SQIVND (reference sequence). With 10 bases removed from V and 0 bases from J, the gap between germline ends came to 22 bases. The CDR3 runs to 17 residues. The CDR3 is CATRALWGEDSNQPQHF. Here the CDR3 DNA reads TGTGCCACCAGAGCCCTCTGGGGGGAAGATAGCAATCAGCCCCAGCATTTT.

The rearrangement joins TRBV7-8 to TRBJ1-1, with a tentative D call TRBD1 (5 bases). The CDR3 extends over 12 amino acids. The V and J ends lost 5 bases and 7 bases respectively, with 11 bases between them. The germline V gene has CDR1 SGHVS and CDR2 FQNEAQ. The CDR3 DNA follows: TGTGCCAGCAGCCCGACTAGGGGTGAAGCTTTCTTT. Translating it yields CASSPTRGEAFF.

The rearrangement uses TRBV19 and TRBJ2-1; 12 bases align to TRBD1. The germline gives CDR1 LNHDA, CDR2 SQIVND (reference sequence). J was trimmed by 5 bases and V by 8 bases; bases with no gene match: 13. The CDR3 has 17 amino acids. CDR3 in DNA: TGTGCCAGTTCCTCTGAACCGGGACAGGGGGCGAACAATGAGCAGTTCTTC. As protein: CASSSEPGQGANNEQFF.

V is TRBV4-3 and J is TRBJ1-2; 10 bases align to TRBD1. Germline trimming cut 3 bases from V and 8 bases from J; bases unmatched to any gene: 3. The CDR3 length is 13 residues. CDR1 and CDR2 from the germline V gene are LGHNA and YSLEER. CDR3 protein: CASSQGQGIGYTF. The CDR3 DNA is TGCGCCAGCAGCCAGGGACAGGGGATCGGCTACACCTTC.

The chain links TRBV4-1 to TRBJ1-2; D gene ambiguous. V was shortened by 1 base and J by 5 bases, with 11 bases between the two germline ends. The CDR3 contains 14 residues. In germline, CDR1 is MGHRA, CDR2 YSYEKL. The CDR3 spells CASSQARRNYGYTF. The CDR3 nucleotides read TGCGCCAGCAGCCAAGCCCGAAGGAATTATGGCTACACCTTC.

The genes are TRBV5-1 and TRBJ2-7; 8 nucleotides align to TRBD1. The length of the CDR3 is 14 residues. Per germline, CDR1 SGHRS and CDR2 YFSETQ. J was trimmed by 3 bases and V by 8 bases; bases with no gene match: 10. CDR3 sequence (DNA): TGCGCCAGTATTAAAGGGGACAGGTGCTACGAGCAGTACTTC. Its translation: CASIKGDRCYEQYF.

The rearrangement joins TRBV5-5 to TRBJ2-7; D is unclear. Trimming cost V 3 bases and J 4 bases, with 8 bases left between them. Germline CDR1 is SGHKS and CDR2 is YYEKEE (reference sequence). CDR3 size: 12 residues. The CDR3 loop reads CASSSGWYEQYF. The CDR3 DNA follows: TGTGCCAGCAGCTCCGGTTGGTACGAGCAGTACTTC. Full variable domain (outside the CDR3, taken from reference TRBV5-5 and TRBJ2-7): DAGVTQSPTHLIKTRGQQVTLRCSPISGHKSVSWYQQVLGQGPQFIFQYYEKEERGRGNFPDRFSARQFPNYSSELNVNALLLGDSALYLCASSSGWYEQYFGPGTRLTVT.

The CDR3 nucleotides are TGTGCCAGCAGCAATAGCGCTCTACGATACAATGAGCAGTTCTTC. It encodes CASSNSALRYNEQFF. This rearrangement joins TRBV27 to TRBJ2-1; possibly TRBD2 for D (5 bases). The CDR3 spans 15 residues. From germline, CDR1 is MNHEY and CDR2 SMNVEV (reference sequence). V lost 6 bases to trimming and J lost 4 bases, with 16 bases between them.

The genes are TRBV6-1 and TRBJ1-4, with D possibly being TRBD1 (6 bases). CDR1 is MNHNS and CDR2 is SASEGT in the germline V gene. This CDR3 has 14 residues. V lost 6 bases and J lost 8, with 16 bases in between. The CDR3 DNA sequence: TGTGCCAGCAGGGACGTAAGGGGGGCAGAAAAACTGTTTTTT. Translation gives CASRDVRGAEKLFF.

In the case of this clone: Since a much larger clone is just one base distant, this may be a read error. The rearrangement uses TRBV7-9 and TRBJ1-5; TRBD1 might be the D (5 bases). The CDR3 has 13 amino acids. Germline V gene lookup returns CDR1 SEHNR and CDR2 FQNEAQ (reference sequence). Trimming removed 2 bases at V and 4 bases at J, with 6 bases between. The CDR3 bases are TGTGCCAGCAGCTTAAAGGGGAATCAGCCCCAGCATTTT. It encodes CASSLKGNQPQHF. The full variable domain, its missing parts supplied by reference TRBV7-9 and TRBJ1-5, is DTGVSQNPRHKITKRGQNVTFRCDPISEHNRLYWYRQTLGQGPEFLTYFQNEAQLEKSRLLSDRFSAERPKGSFSTLEIQRTEQGDSAMYLCASSLKGNQPQHFGDGTRLSIL.

The genes are TRBV19 and TRBJ1-2; 7 bases are a match to TRBD1. The CDR3 is 16 amino acids. Germline CDR1 and CDR2: LNHDA and SQIVND (reference sequence). The trim removed 2 bases at V and 0 bases at J, leaving 6 bases unmatched. CDR3 DNA: TGTGCCAGTAGTATACTTCACAGGGGAGCTAACTATGGCTACACCTTC. Amino acid sequence: CASSILHRGANYGYTF.

The V and J genes are TRBV28 and TRBJ1-5; D call uncertain. The CDR3 has 14 amino acids. The V end lost 8 bases, the J end lost 4 bases, and 15 bases lay between the germline ends. Germline V gene lookup returns CDR1 MDHEN and CDR2 SYDVKM. For the CDR3, the DNA is TGTGCCAGCCACTCTCTACCGCTGAATCAGCCCCAGCATTTT. Its translation: CASHSLPLNQPQHF.

The chain employs TRBV7-9 and TRBJ2-1; a weak D match, TRBD2 (5 bases). The CDR3 sequence is 16 residues long. The V gene's germline CDR1 is SEHNR and CDR2 FQNEAQ (reference sequence). V lost 1 base, J lost 3 bases, and 13 bases lay in between. CDR3 protein: CASSLGAGRIYNEQFF. Here the CDR3 DNA reads TGTGCCAGCAGCTTAGGCGCGGGTCGGATCTACAATGAGCAGTTCTTC.

In DNA form, the CDR3 reads TGTGCCAGCAGTGAAGACAGGGGGAATGGCTACACCTTC. Its protein product is CASSEDRGNGYTF. This chain connects TRBV2 to TRBJ1-2; 8 nucleotides align to TRBD1. There are 13 residues in the CDR3. Germline CDR1 is SNHLY and CDR2 is FYNNEI. V dropped 1 base and J dropped 6; count of bases not matched to a gene: 1.

This clone has a single count. The V gene is TRBV27, the J gene TRBJ2-7; D remains unclear. Germline CDR1 MNHEY, CDR2 SMNVEV (reference sequence). The V gene lost 0 bases and the J gene lost 2 bases, with 11 bases spanning the gap. This CDR3 has 15 amino acids. The CDR3 sequence is CASSLSVGSPYEQYF. The CDR3, as DNA: TGTGCCAGCAGTTTATCAGTTGGCAGTCCCTACGAGCAGTACTTC.

This sequence joins TRBV30 and TRBJ2-7, with 14 bases that match TRBD2. CDR1 is GTSNPN, CDR2 SVGIG, per germline (reference sequence). V shed 3 bases and J 3 bases; nucleotides not matched to a gene: 7. CDR3 length: 16 amino acids. The CDR3 DNA reads TGTGCCTGGAGATCGACTAGCGGGAGGGACGGCTACGAGCAGTACTTC. It is translated as CAWRSTSGRDGYEQYF. Drawing the rest from reference TRBV30 and TRBJ2-7, the complete variable domain is SQTIHQWPATLVQPVGSPLSLECTVEGTSNPNLYWYRQAAGRGLQLLFYSVGIGQISSEVPQNLSASRPQDRQFILSSKKLLLSDSGFYLCAWRSTSGRDGYEQYFGPGTRLTVT.

This chain uses TRBV11-3 with TRBJ2-1; a possible D gene is TRBD2 (6 bases). Trimming pared 5 bases from V and 4 bases from J, leaving 9 bases between. The CDR3 is made up of 13 amino acids. Germline CDR1 is SGHNT and CDR2 is YENEEA. CDR3 region: CASSTRGYNEQFF. CDR3 nucleotides: TGTGCCAGCAGCACCCGGGGGTACAATGAGCAGTTCTTC.

This clone was picked up a small number of times. In DNA form, the CDR3 reads TGCGCCAGCAGCTTGGGACTCGCTATCTTCTCCTACAATGAGCAGTTCTTC. It translates to CASSLGLAIFSYNEQFF. J is TRBJ2-1 and V is TRBV5-1; D is unclear. The germline CDR1 and CDR2 sequences are SGHRS and YFSETQ. The CDR3 has 17 amino acids. Trimming left V 0 bases short and J 0 bases short, with 13 bases between.

The chain couples TRBV29-1 to TRBJ2-7, with 9 positions matching TRBD2. Unmatched junction bases numbered 1, after V lost 4 bases and J lost 3 bases. The CDR3 runs to 12 residues. CDR1 SQVTM and CDR2 ANQGSEA come from the germline V gene. The CDR3 is CSVAAGGYEQYF. In DNA, the CDR3 is TGCAGCGTTGCAGCGGGAGGCTACGAGCAGTACTTC.

Points on this clone: With a much larger clone just one base away, this may be a read error. Other DNA sequences in this specimen translate into the identical CDR3. The CDR3 loop reads CASSPQSNQPQHF. For the CDR3, the DNA is TGTGCCAGCTCACCCCAGAGCAATCAGCCCCAGCATTTT. V usage is TRBV2 and J usage is TRBJ1-5; the D is unclear. The germline V and J ends were trimmed by 8 bases and 1 base, with 9 bases remaining between them. The CDR3 is 13 residues long. CDR1 and CDR2 (germline): SNHLY, FYNNEI. The complete variable domain, with remaining parts taken from reference TRBV2 and TRBJ1-5, reads EPEVTQTPSHQVTQMGQEVILRCVPISNHLYFYWYRQILGQKVEFLVSFYNNEISEKSEIFDDQFSVERPDGSNFTLKIRSTKLEDSAMYFCASSPQSNQPQHFGDGTRLSIL.

The J gene is TRBJ1-2, the V gene TRBV14; possible D gene TRBD1, 5 bases. V was trimmed by 3 bases and J by 6 bases, leaving 20 bases between them. The CDR3 totals 16 residues. Germline lookup yields CDR1 SGHDN and CDR2 FVKESK. CDR3 in amino acids: CASSHYGGEDWDGYTF. The CDR3 coding sequence is TGTGCCAGCAGCCACTATGGAGGGGAAGACTGGGATGGCTACACCTTC.

J is TRBJ2-5 and V is TRBV5-4, with TRBD2 matching over 7 bases. The CDR3 totals 14 residues. The junction had 3 bases not matched to a gene; V was cut back by 0 bases and J by 4 bases. Germline-derived CDR1 and CDR2 are SGHNT and YYREEE (reference sequence). The CDR3 DNA sequence: TGTGCCAGCAGCTTGGCGGCGGGGGTAGAGACCCAGTACTTC. Translating gives CASSLAAGVETQYF.